The rows below give T cell receptor beta chains drawn from one sample of a study of cytomegalovirus exposure and HLA in healthy donors. Libraries were prepared by immunoSEQ multiplex PCR; TCRdb keeps only in-frame clonotypes and omits some of them. The sample carries 100,000 to 150,000 clones, about 80% recorded once. The sample was PBMCs. The receptors were gathered from a woman between 40 and 50 years old in good health and CMV-seronegative. CDR3s include the opening cysteine and the closing phenylalanine or tryptophan. Fields, in order: V gene, D gene, clone size, J gene, CDR3 protein, CDR3 DNA. The D gene is left open where the match is weak. Expanded clones are given a class, and other clones once, few, many or no size at all.

v_call: TRBV20-1
d_call: .
clone_size: .
j_call: TRBJ1-1
cdr3_aa: CSAPLIPEAFF
cdr3_nt: TGCAGTGCCCCCCTAATCCCTGAAGCTTTCTTT

v_call: TRBV5-4
d_call: .
clone_size: .
j_call: TRBJ1-6
cdr3_aa: CASSLDAETPLHF
cdr3_nt: TGTGCCAGCAGCTTGGATGCGGAGACACCCCTCCACTTT

v_call: TRBV7-2
d_call: TRBD2
clone_size: .
j_call: TRBJ2-1
cdr3_aa: CASSATSGDYNEQFF
cdr3_nt: TGTGCCAGCAGCGCGACTAGCGGAGACTACAATGAGCAGTTCTTC

v_call: TRBV6-1
d_call: .
clone_size: .
j_call: TRBJ1-1
cdr3_aa: CASSELGGVETEAFF
cdr3_nt: TGTGCCAGCAGTGAACTAGGGGGGGTAGAGACTGAAGCTTTCTTT

v_call: TRBV5-1
d_call: TRBD2
clone_size: .
j_call: TRBJ2-1
cdr3_aa: CASSGGTSGRSNEQFF
cdr3_nt: TGCGCCAGCAGCGGGGGGACTAGCGGGAGGTCTAATGAGCAGTTCTTC

v_call: TRBV14
d_call: .
clone_size: .
j_call: TRBJ2-5
cdr3_aa: CASSQDRGFQETQYF
cdr3_nt: TGTGCCAGCAGCCAAGATAGAGGGTTCCAAGAGACCCAGTACTTC

v_call: TRBV9
d_call: TRBD1
clone_size: .
j_call: TRBJ2-7
cdr3_aa: CASSVGQGGYEQYF
cdr3_nt: TGTGCCAGCAGCGTGGGACAGGGTGGGTACGAGCAGTACTTC

v_call: TRBV5-1
d_call: .
clone_size: .
j_call: TRBJ2-1
cdr3_aa: CASSLDGRPSYNEQFF
cdr3_nt: TGCGCCAGCAGCTTGGATGGGAGGCCCAGCTACAATGAGCAGTTCTTC

v_call: TRBV5-1
d_call: TRBD2
clone_size: .
j_call: TRBJ2-1
cdr3_aa: CASSFSLAGSYNEQFF
cdr3_nt: TGCGCCAGCAGCTTTAGCCTAGCGGGGTCCTACAATGAGCAGTTCTTC

v_call: TRBV4-3
d_call: .
clone_size: .
j_call: TRBJ2-2
cdr3_aa: CASSQDQGWTGELFF
cdr3_nt: TGCGCCAGCAGCCAAGACCAGGGATGGACCGGGGAGCTGTTTTTT

v_call: TRBV7-9
d_call: TRBD1
clone_size: .
j_call: TRBJ2-1
cdr3_aa: CASSLPPGQVYNEQFF
cdr3_nt: TGTGCCAGCAGCTTACCCCCGGGACAGGTTTACAATGAGCAGTTCTTC

v_call: TRBV7-2
d_call: TRBD2
clone_size: .
j_call: TRBJ2-3
cdr3_aa: CASTRGTSEGDTQYF
cdr3_nt: TGTGCCAGCACCCGGGGGACTAGCGAGGGCGATACGCAGTATTTT

v_call: TRBV4-1
d_call: TRBD2
clone_size: .
j_call: TRBJ2-7
cdr3_aa: CASSSSGRAAYEQYF
cdr3_nt: TGCGCCAGCAGTAGTAGCGGGAGGGCCGCGTACGAGCAGTACTTC

v_call: TRBV9
d_call: .
clone_size: .
j_call: TRBJ1-5
cdr3_aa: CASSSHKPRDNHNQPQHF
cdr3_nt: TGTGCCAGCAGCTCCCACAAGCCACGGGACAACCACAATCAGCCCCAGCATTTT

v_call: TRBV7-2
d_call: TRBD2
clone_size: .
j_call: TRBJ2-1
cdr3_aa: CASSTALAGIYNEQFF
cdr3_nt: TGTGCCAGCAGCACCGCACTAGCGGGTATTTACAATGAGCAGTTCTTC

v_call: TRBV5-4
d_call: TRBD2
clone_size: .
j_call: TRBJ2-3
cdr3_aa: CASSFAGGYTDTQYF
cdr3_nt: TGTGCCAGCAGCTTCGCGGGGGGATACACAGATACGCAGTATTTT

v_call: TRBV9
d_call: TRBD2
clone_size: .
j_call: TRBJ2-7
cdr3_aa: CASSPQGTSGAPPYEQYF
cdr3_nt: TGTGCCAGCAGCCCCCAGGGGACTAGCGGGGCCCCACCCTACGAGCAGTACTTC

v_call: TRBV7-2
d_call: .
clone_size: .
j_call: TRBJ2-5
cdr3_aa: CASSLIGGRTQYF
cdr3_nt: TGTGCCAGCAGCTTAATCGGGGGGCGGACCCAGTACTTC

v_call: TRBV28
d_call: .
clone_size: .
j_call: TRBJ2-5
cdr3_aa: CASSSLDSETQYF
cdr3_nt: TGTGCCAGCAGTTCCCTCGATAGCGAGACCCAGTACTTC

v_call: TRBV28
d_call: TRBD1
clone_size: .
j_call: TRBJ2-1
cdr3_aa: CASSLRQGQEFF
cdr3_nt: TGTGCCAGCAGTCTCCGACAGGGACAGGAGTTCTTC

v_call: TRBV28
d_call: .
clone_size: .
j_call: TRBJ1-5
cdr3_aa: CASSRYRGANQPQHF
cdr3_nt: TGTGCCAGCAGCCGATACCGGGGAGCCAATCAGCCCCAGCATTTT

v_call: TRBV7-2
d_call: .
clone_size: .
j_call: TRBJ2-3
cdr3_aa: CASTPASGLSTDTQYF
cdr3_nt: TGTGCCAGCACTCCGGCCAGCGGCTTAAGCACAGATACGCAGTATTTT

v_call: TRBV4-3
d_call: .
clone_size: .
j_call: TRBJ1-2
cdr3_aa: CASSQEVRNYGYTF
cdr3_nt: TGCGCCAGCAGCCAAGAGGTCAGGAACTATGGCTACACCTTC

v_call: TRBV2
d_call: .
clone_size: .
j_call: TRBJ2-2
cdr3_aa: CASGRDSNTGELFF
cdr3_nt: TGTGCCAGCGGGCGGGACAGCAACACCGGGGAGCTGTTTTTT

v_call: TRBV4-3
d_call: .
clone_size: .
j_call: TRBJ1-2
cdr3_aa: CASSQDRGNYGYTF
cdr3_nt: TGCGCCAGCAGCCAAGATCGGGGTAACTATGGCTACACCTTC

v_call: TRBV15
d_call: TRBD2
clone_size: .
j_call: TRBJ2-3
cdr3_aa: CATSRERTSGRGTDTQYF
cdr3_nt: TGTGCCACCAGCAGAGAAAGGACTAGCGGGAGGGGCACAGATACGCAGTATTTT

v_call: TRBV19
d_call: .
clone_size: .
j_call: TRBJ1-5
cdr3_aa: CASSIERGGNQPQHF
cdr3_nt: TGTGCCAGTAGTATAGAAAGGGGTGGCAATCAGCCCCAGCATTTT

v_call: TRBV9
d_call: TRBD1
clone_size: .
j_call: TRBJ1-1
cdr3_aa: CASSVGGQANTEAFF
cdr3_nt: TGTGCCAGCAGCGTAGGGGGACAGGCGAACACTGAAGCTTTCTTT

v_call: TRBV7-9
d_call: TRBD2
clone_size: .
j_call: TRBJ2-1
cdr3_aa: CSSSLFPLWLAARDEQFF
cdr3_nt: TGTTCCAGCAGCTTATTTCCGCTTTGGCTAGCGGCCCGTGATGAGCAGTTCTTC

v_call: TRBV4-2
d_call: .
clone_size: few
j_call: TRBJ1-1
cdr3_aa: CASSQERGNTEAFF
cdr3_nt: TGTGCCAGCAGCCAAGAAAGGGGGAACACTGAAGCTTTCTTT

v_call: TRBV7-9
d_call: TRBD1
clone_size: .
j_call: TRBJ1-2
cdr3_aa: CASSPAGQGHYGYTF
cdr3_nt: TGTGCCAGCAGCCCGGCCGGACAGGGCCACTATGGCTACACCTTC

v_call: TRBV5-4
d_call: .
clone_size: few
j_call: TRBJ2-6
cdr3_aa: CASSLEPGSSGANVLTF
cdr3_nt: TGTGCCAGCAGCTTGGAGCCGGGGAGCTCTGGGGCCAACGTCCTGACTTTC

v_call: TRBV7-9
d_call: .
clone_size: .
j_call: TRBJ2-7
cdr3_aa: CASSLAGRSEQYF
cdr3_nt: TGTGCCAGCAGCTTAGCTGGCAGGTCCGAGCAGTACTTC

v_call: TRBV7-2
d_call: .
clone_size: once
j_call: TRBJ2-7
cdr3_aa: CASSHLGGGSSYEQYF
cdr3_nt: TGTGCCAGCAGCCACCTGGGGGGCGGGAGCTCCTACGAGCAGTACTTC

v_call: TRBV5-1
d_call: TRBD1
clone_size: .
j_call: TRBJ2-7
cdr3_aa: CASSQQGVGHEQYF
cdr3_nt: TGCGCCAGCAGCCAACAGGGGGTGGGCCACGAGCAGTACTTC

v_call: TRBV7-8
d_call: TRBD2
clone_size: .
j_call: TRBJ2-1
cdr3_aa: CASSLDLAGGFRVNEQFF
cdr3_nt: TGTGCCAGCAGCTTAGACCTAGCGGGAGGGTTTCGGGTCAATGAGCAGTTCTTC

v_call: TRBV4-1
d_call: .
clone_size: .
j_call: TRBJ2-1
cdr3_aa: CASRSRDSSYNEQFF
cdr3_nt: TGCGCCAGCAGGAGCCGGGACTCCTCCTACAATGAGCAGTTCTTC

v_call: TRBV9
d_call: TRBD1
clone_size: .
j_call: TRBJ1-4
cdr3_aa: CASSVSRDRALPAYEFRGEKLFF
cdr3_nt: TGTGCCAGCAGCGTAAGCCGGGACAGGGCTCTCCCAGCTTACGAATTTAGGGGTGAAAAACTGTTTTTT

v_call: TRBV4-1
d_call: TRBD2
clone_size: .
j_call: TRBJ2-7
cdr3_aa: CASSQDITSGDSYEQYF
cdr3_nt: TGCGCCAGCAGCCAAGACATAACTAGCGGGGACTCCTACGAGCAGTACTTC

v_call: TRBV5-1
d_call: .
clone_size: .
j_call: TRBJ2-5
cdr3_aa: CASSLEDSTQETQYF
cdr3_nt: TGCGCCAGCAGCTTGGAGGACAGTACACAAGAGACCCAGTACTTC

v_call: TRBV14
d_call: .
clone_size: .
j_call: TRBJ2-7
cdr3_aa: CASSAGRGYEQYF
cdr3_nt: TGTGCCAGCAGCGCGGGCAGGGGATACGAGCAGTACTTC

v_call: TRBV9
d_call: .
clone_size: .
j_call: TRBJ2-1
cdr3_aa: CASSSSPGADNEQFF
cdr3_nt: TGTGCCAGCAGCTCATCACCAGGGGCGGACAATGAGCAGTTCTTC

v_call: TRBV6-1
d_call: TRBD1
clone_size: .
j_call: TRBJ2-3
cdr3_aa: CASKPRGQGVDTQYF
cdr3_nt: TGTGCCAGCAAGCCCAGGGGGCAGGGGGTTGATACGCAGTATTTT

v_call: TRBV7-3
d_call: TRBD2
clone_size: .
j_call: TRBJ2-3
cdr3_aa: CASSQEGASGDTQYF
cdr3_nt: TGTGCCAGCAGCCAAGAGGGAGCTAGCGGGGATACGCAGTATTTT

v_call: TRBV13
d_call: TRBD1
clone_size: .
j_call: TRBJ1-2
cdr3_aa: CASSTGDSNYGYTF
cdr3_nt: TGTGCCAGCAGCACGGGGGACAGTAACTATGGCTACACCTTC

v_call: TRBV19
d_call: TRBD1
clone_size: .
j_call: TRBJ1-5
cdr3_aa: CASKGARSNQPQHF
cdr3_nt: TGTGCCAGCAAGGGGGCAAGGAGCAATCAGCCCCAGCATTTT

v_call: TRBV28
d_call: .
clone_size: .
j_call: TRBJ1-1
cdr3_aa: CASSLSGYEAEAFF
cdr3_nt: TGTGCCAGCAGTTTATCAGGGTATGAAGCTGAAGCTTTCTTT